This TCR beta chain was captured by sequencing in a study of memory CD4+ T cells and cytomegalovirus serostatus. Study in general: Donors were healthy Belgian adults, several CMV seropositive and fewer than 30 seronegative.

Single viable CD3+CD4+CD8-CD45RO+ cells were sorted as the memory CD4+ T cells. Data came from immunoSEQ multiplex PCR; TCRdb stores just in-frame clones and leaves some out. The sample lists approximately 42,000 clones, around three quarters occurring once. Only a few counts were recorded for this clone. Losses at the gene ends were 6 bases for V and 0 bases for J; bases not matched to a gene: 14. The CDR3 has 19 amino acids. Germline CDR1 and CDR2: SNHLY and FYNNEI. This rearrangement joins TRBV2 to TRBJ2-7; TRBD2 matches 13 bases. The sample was memory CD4+ T cells from blood. This receptor was obtained from an adult in good health and CMV-seronegative. The CDR3 sequence: CASRGGVGTSGKSSYEQYF. In DNA, the CDR3 is TGTGCCAGCAGGGGAGGGGTTGGGACTAGCGGGAAGAGCTCCTACGAGCAGTACTTC.